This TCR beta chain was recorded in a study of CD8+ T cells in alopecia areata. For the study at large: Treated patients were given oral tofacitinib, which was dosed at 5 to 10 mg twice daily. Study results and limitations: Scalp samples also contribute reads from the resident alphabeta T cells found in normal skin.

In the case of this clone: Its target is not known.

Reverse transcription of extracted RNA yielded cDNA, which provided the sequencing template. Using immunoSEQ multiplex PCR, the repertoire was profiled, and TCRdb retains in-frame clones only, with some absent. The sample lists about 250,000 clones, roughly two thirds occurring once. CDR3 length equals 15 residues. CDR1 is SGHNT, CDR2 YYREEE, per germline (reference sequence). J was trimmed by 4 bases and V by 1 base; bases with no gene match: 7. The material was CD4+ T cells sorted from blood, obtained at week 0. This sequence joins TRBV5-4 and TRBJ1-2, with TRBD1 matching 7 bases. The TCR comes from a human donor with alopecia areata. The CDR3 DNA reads TGTGCCAGCAGCTTGCAAGGCAGGGGGAGCTATGGCTACACCTTC. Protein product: CASSLQGRGSYGYTF.